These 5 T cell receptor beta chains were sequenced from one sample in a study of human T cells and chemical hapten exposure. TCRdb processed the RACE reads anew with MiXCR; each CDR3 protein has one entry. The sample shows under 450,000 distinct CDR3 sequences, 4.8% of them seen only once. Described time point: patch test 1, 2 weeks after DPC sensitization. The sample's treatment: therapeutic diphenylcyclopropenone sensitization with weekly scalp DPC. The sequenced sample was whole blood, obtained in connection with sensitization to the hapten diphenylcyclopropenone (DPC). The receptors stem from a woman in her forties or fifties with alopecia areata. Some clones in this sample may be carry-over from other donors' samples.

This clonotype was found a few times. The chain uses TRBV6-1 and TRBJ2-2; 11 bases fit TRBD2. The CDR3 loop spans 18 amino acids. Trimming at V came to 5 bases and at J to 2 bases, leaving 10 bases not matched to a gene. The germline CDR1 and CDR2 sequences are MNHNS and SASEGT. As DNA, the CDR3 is TGTGCCAGCAGTCGAGACTCCCTAGCGGGAGGAAACACCGGGGAGCTGTTTTTT. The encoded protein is CASSRDSLAGGNTGELFF.

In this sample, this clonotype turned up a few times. CDR3 in DNA: TGCGCCAGCAGCCCATCGACGGAGGGGGGCTACACCTTC. It yields the protein CASSPSTEGGYTF. This rearrangement joins TRBV4-1 to TRBJ1-2; perhaps TRBD1 as D (5 bases). Germline lookup yields CDR1 MGHRA and CDR2 YSYEKL. The CDR3 runs to 13 residues. Trimming stripped 4 bases from V and 8 bases from J, with 14 bases between.

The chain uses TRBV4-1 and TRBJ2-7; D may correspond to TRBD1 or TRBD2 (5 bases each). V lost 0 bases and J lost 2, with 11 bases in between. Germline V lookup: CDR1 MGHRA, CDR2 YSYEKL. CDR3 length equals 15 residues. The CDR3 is CASSQDEGTTYEQYF. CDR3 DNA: TGCGCCAGCAGCCAAGACGAGGGGACCACCTACGAGCAGTACTTC.

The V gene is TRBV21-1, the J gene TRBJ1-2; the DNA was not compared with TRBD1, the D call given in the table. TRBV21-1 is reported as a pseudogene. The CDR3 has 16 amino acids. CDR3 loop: CASPKSEAGEPHGYTF. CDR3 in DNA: TGTGCCAGCCCCAAATCCGAGGCAGGGGAACCTCATGGCTACACCTTC.

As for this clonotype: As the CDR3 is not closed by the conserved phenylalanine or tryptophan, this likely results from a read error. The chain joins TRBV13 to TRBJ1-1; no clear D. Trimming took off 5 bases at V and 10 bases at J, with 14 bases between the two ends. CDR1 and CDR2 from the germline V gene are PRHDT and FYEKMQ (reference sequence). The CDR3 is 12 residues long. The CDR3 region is CASSPPTMGAFL. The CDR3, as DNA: TGTGCCAGCAGCCCGCCGACCATGGGAGCTTTCCTT.